A selection of T cell receptor beta chains follows, all from one sample in a study of a mutant IDH1 vaccine in newly diagnosed glioma. Libraries were prepared by immunoSEQ multiplex PCR; TCRdb keeps only in-frame clonotypes and omits some of them. The top ten hold about 5.2% of the sample, which has approximately 41,000 clones, about four fifths seen once. Their antigens are not known. Sequencing used PBMCs, obtained from a glioma patient whose treatment included an IDH1 peptide vaccine. The receptors originated from a man in his forties or fifties with glioma. Each CDR3 is given with its conserved first and last residue. A D gene is named only where the DNA matches it firmly. Rows give clone size only sometimes, using once, few, many, or a class for an expanded clone.

.	.	TRBV11-2	TRBJ1-4	TGTGCCAGCAGCTTAAAAACATGGAGTGAAAAACTGTTTTTT	CASSLKTWSEKLFF
few	TRBD2	TRBV28	TRBJ2-2	TGTGCCAGCAGCCAGATCCGGGAGGCCGGGGAGCTGTTTTTT	CASSQIREAGELFF
.	TRBD2	TRBV5-4	TRBJ2-1	TGTGCCAGCAGCCTAGCGGGGGTAAGATACAATGAGCAGTTCTTC	CASSLAGVRYNEQFF
.	.	TRBV6-1	TRBJ2-7	TGTGCCAGCAGTGAAGTGGGAACAGGACTCACCTACGAGCAGTACTTC	CASSEVGTGLTYEQYF
few	TRBD1	TRBV6-6	TRBJ2-5	TGTGCCAGCAGAGGGACAGGGGGCCAAGAGACCCAGTACTTC	CASRGTGGQETQYF
.	TRBD2	TRBV2	TRBJ2-1	TGTGCCAGCAGGCCCCTGTCGCGGACTAGAGCGAATGAGCAGTTCTTC	CASRPLSRTRANEQFF
once	.	TRBV25-1	TRBJ1-2	TGTGCCAGCACAGGGTATATTAGCTATGGCTACACCTTC	CASTGYISYGYTF
.	.	TRBV10-1	TRBJ1-1	TGCGCCAGCAGTGAGATCGTAGGGAACACTGAAGCTTTCTTT	CASSEIVGNTEAFF
.	.	TRBV4-1	TRBJ1-4	TGCGCCAGCAGCCAAGCTTCACGGGAGGGGTATGAAAAACTGTTTTTT	CASSQASREGYEKLFF
.	.	TRBV7-8	TRBJ1-6	TGTGCCAGCAGCTTAGTGGGGCCAGTGGGGTCGATGAATTCACCCCTCCACTTT	CASSLVGPVGSMNSPLHF
.	TRBD1	TRBV5-1	TRBJ1-1	TGCGCCAGCAGCTCGGGACAGGTAGGGACTGAAGCTTTCTTT	CASSSGQVGTEAFF
.	TRBD2	TRBV19	TRBJ2-7	TGTGCCAGTAGTATGGGGACTAATACCTACGAGCAGTACTTC	CASSMGTNTYEQYF
.	.	TRBV2	TRBJ2-3	TGTGCCAGCAGGGACAGAACCTACACAGATACGCAGTATTTT	CASRDRTYTDTQYF
.	.	TRBV4-2	TRBJ2-3	TGTGCCAGCAGCCAAGGGAGCGGGTACACAGATACGCAGTATTTT	CASSQGSGYTDTQYF
.	TRBD2	TRBV7-8	TRBJ2-5	TGTGCCAGCAGCTTATGGCGGGAGGTTCAAGAGACCCAGTACTTC	CASSLWREVQETQYF
.	TRBD2	TRBV7-9	TRBJ2-7	TGTGCCAGCAGTATCTTAGCGGGAGGGCCGGGGGACGAGCAGTACTTC	CASSILAGGPGDEQYF
.	TRBD2	TRBV7-2	TRBJ2-7	TGTGCCAGCAGCTTAGAAGGTGGACTAGCGGGAGGCCCTCTCTACGAGCAGTACTTC	CASSLEGGLAGGPLYEQYF
.	TRBD1	TRBV6-5	TRBJ2-7	TGTGCCAGCTTCGGGACAGGGGGCTACGAGCAGTACTTC	CASFGTGGYEQYF
.	TRBD1	TRBV29-1	TRBJ1-2	TGCAGCGTTGAAAACCCGACAGGGCCTGTCAGGCATGGCTACACCTTC	CSVENPTGPVRHGYTF
.	TRBD1	TRBV19	TRBJ1-5	TGTGCCAGTAGTCAATTTCAGGGGGGTACCAATAATCAGCCCCAGCATTTT	CASSQFQGGTNNQPQHF
once	TRBD2	TRBV4-2	TRBJ2-4	TGTGCCAGCAGCCCAACCCCCGGGGGGAACATTCAGTACTTC	CASSPTPGGNIQYF
.	.	TRBV6-5	TRBJ2-7	TGTGCCAGCAGTTACGGAAGGGGTTCCTACGAGCAGTACTTC	CASSYGRGSYEQYF
.	TRBD1	TRBV10-3	TRBJ1-3	TGTGCCATCAGTGCCGGGACAGCAAATTCTGGAAACACCATATATTTT	CAISAGTANSGNTIYF
.	.	TRBV6-5	TRBJ1-6	TGTGCCAGCAGTTACTCGAGTTCACCCCTCCACTTT	CASSYSSSPLHF
.	.	TRBV29-1	TRBJ1-5	TGCAGCGTCAGTAGAGGGAATGACCAGCCCCAGCATTTT	CSVSRGNDQPQHF
.	TRBD2	TRBV5-6	TRBJ2-3	TGTGCCAGCAGTTTTGTTGGGAGGGCCATAGATACGCAGTATTTT	CASSFVGRAIDTQYF
once	.	TRBV7-8	TRBJ2-5	TGTGCCAGCAGCTTAGGGGACGGAACTCAAGAGACCCAGTACTTC	CASSLGDGTQETQYF
.	.	TRBV12-5	TRBJ1-5	TGTGCTAGTGGTTTGAGCCAACGGGGGTTATTGCCTCTTCAGCCCCAGCATTTT	CASGLSQRGLLPLQPQHF
.	.	TRBV6-5	TRBJ1-1	TGTGCCAGTAGAAGCCAGTGGGTAAACACTGAAGCTTTCTTT	CASRSQWVNTEAFF
.	.	TRBV7-2	TRBJ1-1	TGTGCCAGCAGCCTAACCAACACTGAAGCTTTCTTT	CASSLTNTEAFF
once	.	TRBV7-8	TRBJ1-1	TGTGCCAGCAGCTTAGGGTGGTCGAAAACTGAAGCTTTCTTT	CASSLGWSKTEAFF
.	TRBD1	TRBV19	TRBJ2-7	TGTGCCAGTAGTATGGGACAGGGCCCTACCTACGAGCAGTACTTC	CASSMGQGPTYEQYF
.	TRBD2	TRBV9	TRBJ2-7	TGTGCCAGCAGCCCCCGACTAGCGGGGTACGAGCAGTACTTC	CASSPRLAGYEQYF
.	.	TRBV11-2	TRBJ1-2	TGTGCCAGCAGCTTAGTACCCCAGACAAGTAACTATGGCTACACCTTC	CASSLVPQTSNYGYTF
.	.	TRBV21-1	TRBJ2-7	TGTGCCAGCAGCAAAGTCTTGAGGACGGTCTTCTATGCCTACGAGCAGTACTTC	CASSKVLRTVFYAYEQYF
once	.	TRBV5-4	TRBJ2-7	TGTGCCAGCAGCTTAGGTGACCCCTCCTACGAGCAGTACTTC	CASSLGDPSYEQYF
.	.	TRBV5-1	TRBJ1-5	TGCGCCAGCAGCTTGAGGCGACGAACCTTCGGTCAGCCCCAGCATTTT	CASSLRRRTFGQPQHF
.	.	TRBV7-6	TRBJ2-7	TGTGCCAGCAGCTTATTGGCGGCCTCCTACGAGCAGTACTTC	CASSLLAASYEQYF
.	.	TRBV14	TRBJ2-5	TGTGCCAGCAGCCACCAAGAGACCCAGTACTTC	CASSHQETQYF
.	.	TRBV27	TRBJ2-7	TGTGCCAGCAGTTCTTTCCTCGATCTAGCTGGTGAGCAGTACTTC	CASSSFLDLAGEQYF
.	.	TRBV2	TRBJ1-5	TGTGCCAGCAGTGAGATGCGTCAGCCCCAGCATTTT	CASSEMRQPQHF
.	TRBD1	TRBV5-1	TRBJ1-3	TGCGCCAGCAGCGCGGGACAGCCCTCTGGAAACACCATATATTTT	CASSAGQPSGNTIYF
.	.	TRBV21-1	TRBJ2-5	TGTGCCAGCAGCAGGGGGCAGGCCACGTTTTGGGAGACCCAGTACTTC	CASSRGQATFWETQYF
.	.	TRBV6-1	TRBJ2-3	TGTGCCACAAGGTCGTACGATACGCAGTATTTT	CATRSYDTQYF
.	.	TRBV27	TRBJ2-6	TGTGCCAGCAGTTTCTGGGGCTCTGGGGCCAACGTCCTGACTTTC	CASSFWGSGANVLTF
.	.	TRBV21-1	TRBJ2-7	TGTGCCAGAGGAGGGAGCTCCTACGAGCAGTACTTC	CARGGSSYEQYF
.	TRBD1	TRBV23-1	TRBJ2-1	TGCGCCAGCAGTCAATCCTTCGGACAGGGCTTTTCTGAGCAGTTCTTC	CASSQSFGQGFSEQFF
.	TRBD1	TRBV10-3	TRBJ2-7	TGTGCCATCAGCGTAGGACAGGGGGACTACGAGCAGTACTTC	CAISVGQGDYEQYF
.	TRBD1	TRBV19	TRBJ2-7	TGTGCCAGTAGTCGTACAGGGGGGAGGTCCTACGAGCAGTACTTC	CASSRTGGRSYEQYF